The 7 T cell receptor beta chains listed next were all sequenced from one sample in a study of identical twins. TCRdb re-called the 5' RACE reads with MiXCR, one entry per CDR3 protein. Of 210,000 or so distinct CDR3 sequences detected, about 16% appear once; the ten largest clones hold over 35%. These data also featured in a second study, about T cells expressing NK-cell markers.

Sequenced material: CD8+ T cells sorted from blood. Every receptor here comes from a woman younger than 35 in good health.

The genes are TRBV7-9 and TRBJ1-2; the D gene is possibly TRBD1 (5 bases). This CDR3 comprises 14 residues. CDR1 SEHNR and CDR2 FQNEAQ come from the germline V gene (reference sequence). The ends were cut back, 5 bases at V and 2 bases at J, with 12 bases in the middle. The CDR3 region has the DNA TGTGCCAGCAGCCCGGCCGACAGAAACTATGGCTACACCTTC. It translates to CASSPADRNYGYTF.

This clonotype was seen more than once but under ten times. For the CDR3, the DNA is TGTGCCAGCTCACCTCGGGACAGCTCCTACAATGAGCAGTTCTTC. Translation gives CASSPRDSSYNEQFF. The V call is TRBV18, the J call TRBJ2-1; TRBD1 agrees at 7 bases. The CDR3 consists of 15 residues. V trimming: 3 bases; J trimming: 0 bases; junction bases outside the gene matches: 2. In germline, CDR1 is KGHSH, CDR2 LQKENI.

This clonotype showed up just a few times. The chain couples TRBV12-3 or TRBV12-4 to TRBJ1-1; no reliable D call. CDR3 length: 13 amino acids. Trimming removed 7 bases from V and 5 bases from J, with 14 bases in between. The CDR3 spells CASTSGLGTEAFF. The CDR3, as DNA: TGTGCCAGCACCTCCGGTTTGGGGACTGAAGCTTTCTTT.

The chain links TRBV19 to TRBJ1-2; 7 nucleotides align to TRBD1. Germline CDR1 and CDR2: LNHDA and SQIVND (reference sequence). The CDR3 consists of 13 residues. Trimming removed 8 bases from V and 2 bases from J; junction bases left unmatched: 5. The CDR3 protein is CASLTGSNYGYTF. In DNA, the CDR3 is TGTGCCAGTCTGACAGGGTCGAACTATGGCTACACCTTC.

This clonotype has just a few counts. The chain combines TRBV7-3 with TRBJ2-3; 10 positions match TRBD2. The V segment lost 5 bases and the J segment 4 bases; nucleotides outside the gene matches: 6. The CDR3 spans 15 residues. Germline V gene lookup returns CDR1 SGHTA and CDR2 FQGTGA. DNA for the CDR3: TGTGCCAGCAGCGTGAGCGGGGGGGCCCCAGATACGCAGTATTTT. It translates to CASSVSGGAPDTQYF.

The chain employs TRBV29-1 and TRBJ1-1, with D possibly matching TRBD1 (5 bases). CDR3 size: 12 residues. Germline lookup yields CDR1 SQVTM and CDR2 ANQGSEA. Trimming stripped 4 bases from V and 5 bases from J, with 11 bases between. The CDR3 region is CSVVGPGTEAFF. CDR3 bases: TGCAGCGTTGTGGGGCCCGGGACTGAAGCTTTCTTT. Full variable domain (remainder filled in from reference TRBV29-1 and TRBJ1-1): SAVISQKPSRDICQRGTSLTIQCQVDSQVTMMFWYRQQPGQSLTLIATANQGSEATYESGFVIDKFPISRPNLTFSTLTVSNMSPEDSSIYLCSVVGPGTEAFFGQGTRLTVV.

This clonotype was recorded a few times. The chain uses TRBV27 and TRBJ2-1, with D maybe TRBD2 (6 bases). V lost 2 bases and J 3 bases, leaving 14 bases between the germline ends. Germline V lookup: CDR1 MNHEY, CDR2 SMNVEV (reference sequence). The CDR3 is 16 residues long. The DNA of the CDR3 is TGTGCCAGCAGTTTACTATTAGCGGAAGGCTACAATGAGCAGTTCTTC. Amino acid sequence: CASSLLLAEGYNEQFF.